The sequence of this T cell receptor (beta chain) was determined in a study of blood T cell repertoires in COVID-19. Assay: immunoSEQ multiplex PCR; the TCRdb copy retains only in-frame clones and omits some. The table lists around 170,000 clones, 86% of them singletons. Germline V gene data show CDR1 as MDHEN and CDR2 as SYDVKM. The V end lost 6 bases, the J end lost 1 base, and 16 bases lay between the germline ends. The CDR3 has 15 residues. This sequence joins TRBV28 and TRBJ2-7, with a possible D match to TRBD2 (6 bases). Sequenced material: peripheral blood. The source is a young woman with active or convalescent COVID-19. The CDR3 spells CASRPRLDGSYEQYF. As DNA, the CDR3 is TGTGCCAGCAGGCCACGACTAGATGGGTCCTACGAGCAGTACTTC.